This TCR beta chain was identified during a study of glioma-infiltrating T cells after dendritic cell vaccination. Germline CDR1 reads MNHEY; CDR2 reads SVGAGI. V gave up 6 bases and J gave up 2 bases, with 11 bases separating them. The CDR3 spans 13 residues. Profiling relied on immunoSEQ multiplex PCR, and the TCRdb table lists in-frame clones only, not all of them. This sample yields approximately 90,000 clones, of which more than 75% are seen a single time; 2.5% to 3% belongs to the top ten. The sequences come from blood, collected before dendritic cell vaccination. The origin of this receptor is a human donor with glioblastoma. V usage is TRBV6-5 and J usage is TRBJ2-7, with D tentatively TRBD2 (6 bases). The CDR3 region is CASSFTSPYEQYF. The DNA for the CDR3 is TGTGCCAGCAGCTTTACTAGCCCCTACGAGCAGTACTTC.